This T cell receptor (beta chain) emerged from a study of blood T cell repertoires in COVID-19. Study context: Sites across the United States, Italy and Spain contributed samples from acute and convalescent COVID-19.

The CDR3 extends over 14 amino acids. J was trimmed by 7 bases and V by 3 bases; bases with no gene match: 8. Germline CDR1 SGHDN, CDR2 FVKESK. Profiled with immunoSEQ multiplex PCR; TCRdb holds only in-frame clones, not every one. The data show fewer than 250,000 clones, 65% to 90% seen once. This sequence was found in a woman between 70 and 85 years old with acute or convalescent COVID-19. Sequencing was carried out using peripheral blood. This chain joins TRBV14 and TRBJ1-2; 7 nucleotides line up with TRBD1. The CDR3 bases are TGTGCCAGCAGCCATCGACAGGGTATATCTGGCTACACCTTC. Encoded protein: CASSHRQGISGYTF.